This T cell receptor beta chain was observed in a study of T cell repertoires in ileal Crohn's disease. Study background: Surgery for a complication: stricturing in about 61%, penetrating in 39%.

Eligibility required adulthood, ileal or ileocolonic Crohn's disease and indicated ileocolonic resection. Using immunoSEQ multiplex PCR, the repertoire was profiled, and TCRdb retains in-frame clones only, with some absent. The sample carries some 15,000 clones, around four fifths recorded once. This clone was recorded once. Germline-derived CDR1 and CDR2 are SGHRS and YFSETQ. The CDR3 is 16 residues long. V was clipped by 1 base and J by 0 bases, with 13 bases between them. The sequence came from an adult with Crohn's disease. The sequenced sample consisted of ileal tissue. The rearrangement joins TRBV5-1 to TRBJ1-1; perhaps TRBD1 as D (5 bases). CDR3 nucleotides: TGCGCCAGCAGCTTGACGGGGGGAGGGGTGAACACTGAAGCTTTCTTT. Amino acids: CASSLTGGGVNTEAFF.